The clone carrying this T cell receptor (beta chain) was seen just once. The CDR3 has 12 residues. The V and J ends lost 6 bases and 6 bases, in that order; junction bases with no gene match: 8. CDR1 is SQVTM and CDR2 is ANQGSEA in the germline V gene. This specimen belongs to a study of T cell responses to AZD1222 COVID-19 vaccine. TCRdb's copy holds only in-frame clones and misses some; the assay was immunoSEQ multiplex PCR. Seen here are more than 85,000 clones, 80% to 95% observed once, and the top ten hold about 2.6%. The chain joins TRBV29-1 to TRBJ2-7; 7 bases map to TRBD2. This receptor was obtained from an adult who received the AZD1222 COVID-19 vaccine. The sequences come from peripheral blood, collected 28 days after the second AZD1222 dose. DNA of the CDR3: TGCAGCGTAGCCGGGACTACGCCCGAGCAGTACTTC. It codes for CSVAGTTPEQYF.